Listed here are 20 T cell receptor beta chains from one sample, sequenced in a study of vaccination effects on CD4 cells after COVID-19. Clones were sequenced by immunoSEQ multiplex PCR, and TCRdb holds only the in-frame ones, with some missing. Of under 20,000 clones listed, approximately 81% are singletons. Antigen-specific CD4+ T cells were first expanded with viral peptide pools by the ViraFEST assay and only then sequenced. Isolation of CD4+ T cells took place after around 10 days of culture. Their SARS-CoV-2 infection, verified by PCR, occurred between March and December 2020. These TCRs are of unknown antigen specificity. The input for sequencing was CD4+ T cells from PBMCs cultured with SARS-CoV-2 spike peptides, taken before COVID-19 vaccination. The source of these receptors is a human donor who had a prior SARS-CoV-2 infection.

V usage is TRBV5-8 and J usage is TRBJ1-5; D gene ambiguous. Between the trimmed V and J ends, which lost 4 bases and 4 bases, there was a span of 15 bases. Looked up from germline, CDR1 is SGHTS and CDR2 is YDEGEE. The length of the CDR3 is 15 residues. The CDR3 region has the DNA TGTGCCAGCAGCGTGTGGGGTAGCCGGAATCAGCCCCAGCATTTT. Protein product: CASSVWGSRNQPQHF.

V and J are TRBV5-1 and TRBJ2-2; 14 bases are a match to TRBD2. Germline V gene lookup returns CDR1 SGHRS and CDR2 YFSETQ. This CDR3 has 20 residues. J gave up 3 bases and V 4 bases, and 14 bases lay outside the gene matches. The CDR3 is CASSHRPIGTSGGDTGELFF. CDR3 in DNA: TGCGCCAGCAGCCACCGGCCTATCGGGACTAGCGGGGGTGACACCGGGGAGCTGTTTTTT.

This clone was counted between two and nine times. The chain combines TRBV19 with TRBJ2-7, with TRBD2 matching 8 bases. The junction had 9 bases not matched to a gene; V was cut back by 2 bases and J by 6 bases. The CDR3 runs 15 residues. Germline lookup yields CDR1 LNHDA and CDR2 SQIVND (reference sequence). CDR3 bases: TGTGCCAGTAGTATAAATCCCAGCGGGAGCACCGAGCAGTACTTC. Translation gives CASSINPSGSTEQYF.

V is TRBV28 and J is TRBJ2-7; 7 positions match TRBD2. The germline V gene has CDR1 MDHEN and CDR2 SYDVKM. The CDR3 consists of 14 residues. Germline trimming cut 6 bases from V and 3 bases from J; bases unmatched to any gene: 8. The DNA of the CDR3 is TGTGCCAGCAGATCTGGCGGGAGAGGCTACGAGCAGTACTTC. Amino acids: CASRSGGRGYEQYF.

The chain uses TRBV2 and TRBJ1-4; a weak D match, TRBD1 (5 bases). Trimming took off 8 bases at V and 5 bases at J, with 15 bases between the two ends. The germline CDR1 and CDR2 sequences are SNHLY and FYNNEI. This CDR3 has 14 residues. The CDR3: CASGRDSINEKLFF. The CDR3, as DNA: TGTGCCAGCGGGCGGGACTCAATAAATGAAAAACTGTTTTTT.

The rearrangement links TRBV7-6 to TRBJ2-1, with a possible D match to TRBD1 (6 bases). Looked up from germline, CDR1 is SGHVS and CDR2 is FNYEAQ. This CDR3 has 15 amino acids. Trimming removed 3 bases at V and 5 bases at J, with 14 bases between. CDR3 region: CASSFSRGSHNEQFF. The CDR3 nucleotides are TGTGCCAGCAGCTTTTCCAGGGGTTCACACAATGAGCAGTTCTTC.

This chain joins TRBV10-3 and TRBJ1-1; no firm D call. The length of the CDR3 is 13 residues. Looked up from germline, CDR1 is ENHRY and CDR2 is SYGVKD. Trimming removed 10 bases at V and 4 bases at J, with 16 bases between. The CDR3 loop is CASQSPRSTEAFF. The CDR3, as DNA: TGTGCCAGCCAATCACCTCGAAGCACTGAAGCTTTCTTT.

The chain joins TRBV2 to TRBJ2-3, with 8 bases fitting TRBD2. V trimming: 4 bases; J trimming: 1 base; junction bases outside the gene matches: 7. Germline CDR1 reads SNHLY; CDR2 reads FYNNEI. There are 16 residues in the CDR3. CDR3 sequence: CASSVISGVGTDTQYF. DNA of the CDR3: TGTGCCAGCAGTGTGATTAGCGGGGTCGGCACAGATACGCAGTATTTT. The complete variable domain, with remaining parts taken from reference TRBV2 and TRBJ2-3, reads EPEVTQTPSHQVTQMGQEVILRCVPISNHLYFYWYRQILGQKVEFLVSFYNNEISEKSEIFDDQFSVERPDGSNFTLKIRSTKLEDSAMYFCASSVISGVGTDTQYFGPGTRLTVL.

J is TRBJ2-7 and V is TRBV28; no definite D call. Between the trimmed V and J ends, which lost 2 bases and 5 bases, there was a span of 7 bases. This CDR3 region has 12 residues. Germline CDR1 and CDR2: MDHEN and SYDVKM. The CDR3 spells CASSLRVDEQYF. As DNA, the CDR3 is TGTGCCAGCAGTTTACGAGTCGACGAGCAGTACTTC. The full variable domain, completed using reference TRBV28 and TRBJ2-7, is DVKVTQSSRYLVKRTGEKVFLECVQDMDHENMFWYRQDPGLGLRLIYFSYDVKMKEKGDIPEGYSVSREKKERFSLILESASTNQTSMYLCASSLRVDEQYFGPGTRLTVT.

This clone occurred once. The chain combines TRBV5-4 with TRBJ1-4; unclear D gene. Trimming pared 0 bases from V and 0 bases from J, leaving 12 bases between. Germline CDR1 reads SGHNT; CDR2 reads YYREEE (reference sequence). This CDR3 spans 17 amino acids. CDR3 sequence: CASSLAPLGATNEKLFF. The CDR3 nucleotides read TGTGCCAGCAGCTTGGCCCCCCTTGGGGCAACTAATGAAAAACTGTTTTTT.

The chain uses TRBV5-1 and TRBJ1-1; D perhaps matches TRBD1 (6 bases). This CDR3 spans 14 amino acids. Trimming shortened V by 0 bases and J by 4 bases, and 10 bases separated the two germline ends. Per germline, CDR1 SGHRS and CDR2 YFSETQ. The CDR3 region is CASSLEQGATEAFF. The CDR3 DNA follows: TGCGCCAGCAGCTTGGAACAGGGTGCCACTGAAGCTTTCTTT.

The chain combines TRBV12-3 or TRBV12-4 with TRBJ2-2, with no clear D. Trimming took off 3 bases at V and 6 bases at J, with 5 bases between the two ends. The length of the CDR3 is 12 residues. The CDR3 protein is CASSFFPGELFF. The CDR3 DNA is TGTGCCAGCAGTTTTTTCCCCGGGGAGCTGTTTTTT.

This clone occurred a few times. The chain recombines TRBV3-1 (or the pseudogene TRBV3-2) with TRBJ2-5; 7 bases match TRBD2. This CDR3 comprises 15 residues. Looked up from germline, CDR1 is LGHDT and CDR2 is YNNKEL (reference sequence). The J segment lost 7 bases and the V segment lost 1 base, leaving 9 bases of the junction unmatched. The CDR3 DNA is TGTGCCAGCAGCCAAGGGCTAGCGGAATCTGGGACCCAGTACTTC. Its protein product is CASSQGLAESGTQYF.

The rearrangement links TRBV28 to TRBJ2-7; weak D call: TRBD2 (6 bases). Per germline, CDR1 MDHEN and CDR2 SYDVKM. Trimming stripped 1 base from V and 6 bases from J, with 10 bases between. This CDR3 is 13 amino acids long. The CDR3 nucleotides are TGTGCCAGCAGTTTATCGGGGACTGGCGAGCAGTACTTC. It encodes CASSLSGTGEQYF.

This clone was recorded a few times. The rearrangement joins TRBV21-1 to TRBJ1-5; TRBD1 was called by the table and not checked on the DNA. TRBV21-1 is shown as a pseudogene. This CDR3 comprises 16 residues. The CDR3 region is CASANTQGGCNQPQHF. Here the CDR3 DNA reads TGTGCCAGCGCCAATACTCAGGGGGGATGCAATCAGCCCCAGCATTTT.

This chain joins TRBV5-1 and TRBJ2-5; D might be TRBD1 (6 bases). There are 14 residues in the CDR3. V dropped 0 bases and J dropped 5 bases, with 11 bases sitting between them. The germline CDR1 and CDR2 sequences are SGHRS and YFSETQ. CDR3 sequence reads: CASSLAPGAETQYF. CDR3 bases: TGCGCCAGCAGCTTGGCCCCAGGGGCGGAGACCCAGTACTTC.

This chain connects TRBV15 to TRBJ1-5; D gene unclear. With 0 bases removed from V and 0 bases from J, the gap between germline ends came to 6 bases. The germline V gene encodes CDR1 LNHNV and CDR2 YYDKDF (reference sequence). The CDR3 is 15 residues long. The CDR3 loop reads CATSRDGSSNQPQHF. CDR3 in DNA: TGTGCCACCAGCAGAGATGGCAGTAGCAATCAGCCCCAGCATTTT.

The V and J genes are TRBV7-9 and TRBJ2-4; D is possibly TRBD2 (6 bases). Trimming stripped 1 base from V and 1 base from J, with 8 bases between. The CDR3 loop spans 15 amino acids. Per the germline V gene, CDR1 is SEHNR and CDR2 is FQNEAQ (reference sequence). The CDR3 reads CASSLVGGAKNIQYF. The CDR3 nucleotides are TGTGCCAGCAGCTTAGTGGGGGGTGCCAAAAACATTCAGTACTTC.

The V call is TRBV30, the J call TRBJ1-3; D uncertain. The length of the CDR3 is 13 residues. The germline CDR1 and CDR2 sequences are GTSNPN and SVGIG (reference sequence). V was pared by 0 bases and J by 5 bases, with 8 bases between. CDR3 protein: CAWSVNWRNTIYF. The DNA of the CDR3 is TGTGCCTGGAGTGTTAATTGGCGAAACACCATATATTTT.

The genes are TRBV4-3 and TRBJ2-1, with TRBD2 identical over 7 bases. Germline CDR1 reads LGHNA; CDR2 reads YSLEER. After removal of 4 bases from V and 3 bases from J, the junction contained 6 bases not matched to a gene. This CDR3 region has 15 residues. CDR3 bases: TGCGCCAGCAGCCGAACGGGACTATACTACAATGAGCAGTTCTTC. Its translation is CASSRTGLYYNEQFF.